The 20 T cell receptor beta chains presented below share a single source sample, sequenced in a study of molecular identifiers for immune sequencing clone quantification. TCRdb analysed the PCR reads with MiXCR anew, one entry per CDR3 protein. The sample includes 600,000 to 650,000 distinct CDR3 sequences, just under 20% of them seen just once. Sequencing was done on a sample of naive CD8+ T cells from blood, with Jurkat cell RNA spiked in. Subset denoted: FACS-sorted CD8+CD4-CCR7+CD45RA+ naive T cells. These receptors were taken from a human donor in good health. Some libraries in this study had Jurkat cell RNA spiked in.

This clonotype was counted many times. This sequence joins TRBV20-1 and TRBJ1-1, with 10 bases identical to TRBD1. Germline V lookup: CDR1 DFQATT, CDR2 SNEGSKA (reference sequence). The ends lost 2 bases at V and 6 bases at J; junction bases unmatched: 6. The CDR3 is made up of 14 amino acids. CDR3 loop: CSARIPDRGAEAFF. CDR3 coding DNA: TGCAGTGCTAGAATTCCGGACAGGGGGGCTGAAGCTTTCTTT.

At least ten counts were recorded for this clonotype. V and J are TRBV9 and TRBJ2-3, with a tentative D call TRBD1 (5 bases). From germline, CDR1 is SGDLS and CDR2 YYNGEE. The CDR3 extends over 16 amino acids. The germline V and J ends were trimmed by 0 bases and 1 base, with 12 bases remaining between them. The CDR3 DNA sequence: TGTGCCAGCAGCGTAGAGGCCAGGGTAGGCACAGATACGCAGTATTTT. It is translated as CASSVEARVGTDTQYF.

Of note for this clonotype: At one end, the junction sequence differs from germline, possibly due to a read error. The chain couples TRBV9 to TRBJ2-6; weak D call: TRBD2 (6 bases). The CDR3 totals 18 residues. Per the germline V gene, CDR1 is SGDLS and CDR2 is YYNGEE. The CDR3 nucleotides are TGCGCCAGCAGCGGGCTCGCCGGGTCTGACTCTGGGGCCAACGTCCTGACTTTC. The encoded protein is CASSGLAGSDSGANVLTF.

This clonotype was seen many times. The chain uses TRBV27 and TRBJ2-7; the D gene is possibly TRBD1 (5 bases). The CDR3 has 13 amino acids. The germline V gene encodes CDR1 MNHEY and CDR2 SMNVEV (reference sequence). Trimming took off 9 bases at V and 0 bases at J, with 12 bases between the two ends. This CDR3 is CASRPGYSYEQYF. CDR3 DNA: TGTGCCAGTAGACCAGGGTACTCCTACGAGCAGTACTTC.

This clonotype occurred a few times. The CDR3 is CASSQEPGGTYEQYF. The CDR3 nucleotides read TGCGCCAGCAGCCAAGAACCAGGGGGGACCTACGAGCAGTACTTC. The rearrangement links TRBV4-3 to TRBJ2-7; D is perhaps TRBD1 (7 bases). Germline values: CDR1 LGHNA, CDR2 YSLEER. The CDR3 covers 15 residues. V dropped 0 bases and J dropped 2 bases, with 11 bases sitting between them.

Note on this clonotype: A read error is possible here, since a much larger clone lies one base away. This sequence joins TRBV20-1 and TRBJ2-7; maybe TRBD1 (5 bases). The CDR3 spans 11 residues. The V gene's germline CDR1 is DFQATT and CDR2 SNEGSKA (reference sequence). CDR3 amino acids: CSARRAYGQYF. The CDR3 DNA follows: TGCAGTGCTCGCAGGGCCTACGGGCAGTACTTC.

Worth noting for this clonotype: A read error may explain this, as a much larger clone is one base away. The chain is built from TRBV4-1 and TRBJ2-7; no clear D gene. The CDR3 runs to 14 residues. Germline assignment: CDR1 MGHRA and CDR2 YSYEKL. In DNA form, the CDR3 reads TGCGCCAGCAGCCAAGTGGGCCCTAACTACGGGCAGTACTTC. This translates into CASSQVGPNYGQYF.

This clonotype was observed many times. This chain's CDR3 is CASSTRQGGWAEAFF. Here the CDR3 DNA reads TGTGCCAGCAGTACCCGACAGGGAGGTTGGGCTGAAGCTTTCTTT. This chain connects TRBV6-2 or TRBV6-3 to TRBJ1-1, with TRBD1 matching over 7 bases. V was pared by 5 bases and J by 6 bases, with 12 bases of the junction left unmatched. This CDR3 contains 15 residues. CDR1 MNHEY and CDR2 SVGEGT come from the germline V gene.

This sequence joins TRBV20-1 and TRBJ2-7, with 8 bases fitting TRBD2. The CDR3 sequence is 14 residues long. The germline CDR1 and CDR2 sequences are DFQATT and SNEGSKA (reference sequence). The DNA of the CDR3 is TGCAGCGCCCGTTGGAGCGGGGGCTCCTACGAGCAGTACTTC. This encodes CSARWSGGSYEQYF.

This clonotype was detected many times. The chain has TRBV7-2 and TRBJ2-1, with 9 bases fitting TRBD1. Germline V gene data show CDR1 as SGHTA and CDR2 as FQGNSA. The V segment lost 1 base and the J segment 5 bases; nucleotides outside the gene matches: 0. The CDR3 runs to 14 residues. The CDR3: CASSLGTGDNEQFF. CDR3 DNA: TGTGCCAGCAGCTTAGGGACAGGGGACAATGAGCAGTTCTTC.

The V and J genes are TRBV12-3 or TRBV12-4 and TRBJ1-2, with 7 bases lining up with TRBD1. Trimming took 4 bases from V and 0 from J; bases not matched to a gene: 14. The CDR3 runs to 18 residues. The CDR3 loop reads CASSWDSPRSLANYGYTF. CDR3 coding DNA: TGTGCCAGCAGTTGGGACAGCCCCCGAAGTTTGGCTAACTATGGCTACACCTTC.

This clonotype was picked up one time. Just one base apart from a much larger clone, this may be a read error. The chain is built from TRBV21-1 and TRBJ2-7; TRBD2, as called in the table, went unchecked against the DNA. TRBV21-1 corresponds to a pseudogene. The CDR3 spans 15 residues. The CDR3 here is CASSNGLAGCDEQHF. The CDR3 DNA follows: TGTGCCAGCAGCAACGGACTAGCGGGATGTGACGAGCAGCACTTC.

The chain recombines TRBV19 with TRBJ1-2, with D unresolved. Trimming cost V 5 bases and J 6 bases, with 13 bases left between them. The length of the CDR3 is 13 residues. Germline CDR1 is LNHDA and CDR2 is SQIVND (reference sequence). The CDR3 coding sequence is TGTGCCAGTAGTTTTCAATCCGGGGATGGCTACACCTTC. Its protein is CASSFQSGDGYTF. Full variable domain (outside the CDR3, taken from reference TRBV19 and TRBJ1-2): DGGITQSPKYLFRKEGQNVTLSCEQNLNHDAMYWYRQDPGQGLRLIYYSQIVNDFQKGDIAEGYSVSREKKESFPLTVTSAQKNPTAFYLCASSFQSGDGYTFGSGTRLTVV.

This clonotype came up many times. This chain links TRBV5-6 with TRBJ2-7; D unclear. V was cut by 0 bases and J by 3 bases, with 16 bases left in between. The CDR3 length is 16 residues. Germline V gives CDR1 SGHDT, CDR2 YYEEEE. As DNA, the CDR3 is TGTGCCAGCAGCTTGGCCGTAAGAGACGGCGGCTACGAGCAGTACTTC. Amino acids: CASSLAVRDGGYEQYF.

This clonotype was found many times. The chain joins TRBV5-1 to TRBJ2-2; 7 bases align to TRBD2. From germline, CDR1 is SGHRS and CDR2 YFSETQ. V gave up 3 bases and J gave up 1 base; unmatched junction bases: 6. This CDR3 contains 16 residues. CDR3 nucleotides: TGCGCCAGCAGCTACGTGACTAGCCAGAACACCGGGGAGCTGTTTTTT. It encodes CASSYVTSQNTGELFF. Full variable domain (remainder filled in from reference TRBV5-1 and TRBJ2-2): KAGVTQTPRYLIKTRGQQVTLSCSPISGHRSVSWYQQTPGQGLQFLFEYFSETQRNKGNFPGRFSGRQFSNSRSEMNVSTLELGDSALYLCASSYVTSQNTGELFFGEGSRLTVL.

This clonotype has ten or more counts. V and J are TRBV27 and TRBJ2-3; 9 nucleotides align to TRBD2. Germline-derived CDR1 and CDR2 are MNHEY and SMNVEV (reference sequence). CDR3 length: 17 residues. The J segment lost 2 bases and the V segment lost 5 bases, leaving 11 bases of the junction unmatched. CDR3 amino acids: CASSPRRLAGPTDTQYF. In nucleotides, the CDR3 is TGTGCCAGCAGTCCCCGTCGTCTAGCGGGGCCCACAGATACGCAGTATTTT.

The chain joins TRBV30 to TRBJ2-3, with TRBD2 identical over 16 bases. CDR1 and CDR2 (germline): GTSNPN, SVGIG (reference sequence). The CDR3 has 17 amino acids. V lost 3 bases to trimming and J lost 2 bases; unmatched junction nucleotides: 5. CDR3 in DNA: TGTGCCTGGAGGAAGGGACTAGCGGGGGGGTCCACAGATACGCAGTATTTT. Amino acid sequence: CAWRKGLAGGSTDTQYF.

This clonotype was found a few times. V is TRBV29-1 and J is TRBJ2-7; 11 nucleotides line up with TRBD2. J lost 1 base, V lost 0 bases, and 5 bases had no gene match. The CDR3 extends over 16 amino acids. In germline, CDR1 is SQVTM, CDR2 ANQGSEA. The CDR3 sequence: CSVEDDGTSGSYEQYF. In nucleotides, the CDR3 is TGCAGCGTTGAAGATGACGGGACTAGCGGATCCTACGAGCAGTACTTC.

This clonotype was counted ten times or more. The J gene is TRBJ1-1, the V gene TRBV5-8; 7 nucleotides agree with TRBD1. CDR1 is SGHTS, CDR2 YDEGEE, per germline. After removal of 5 bases from V and 9 bases from J, the junction contained 22 bases not matched to a gene. This CDR3 has 17 amino acids. The CDR3, as DNA: TGTGCCAGCAGACGGGGGGACAGACCTCTTTCTGGAACGAAAGCTTTCTTT. This codes for CASRRGDRPLSGTKAFF.

In this sample, this clonotype turned up many times. The chain uses TRBV14 and TRBJ1-4; D is unresolved. CDR3 length: 15 residues. The V end was cut by 2 bases, the J end by 7 bases, with 14 bases between. The germline V gene encodes CDR1 SGHDN and CDR2 FVKESK. Here the CDR3 DNA reads TGTGCCAGCAGCCAAATCACTGCTTTGGGTGAAAAACTGTTTTTT. Its translation: CASSQITALGEKLFF.